One and the same sample provided the 9 T cell receptor beta chains below, sequenced in a study of CXCR3-negative and CXCR3-positive naive CD8 T cells. The TRB libraries of cDNA were built by UMI-labeled 5' RACE. After re-calling the 5' RACE reads, TCRdb lists one entry per CDR3 protein, DNA absent. In all, the sample yields under 85,000 distinct CDR3 sequences. Source material: naive CXCR3- CD8+ T cells from blood. Subset of the sample: CD45RO-CCR7+CD27+CD95- naive CD8+ T cells lacking CXCR3 (TNR3-). The receptors originated from a human donor in good health. Some clones in this sample may be carry-over from other donors' samples.

This sequence joins TRBV28 and TRBJ1-2; TCRdb's D call of TRBD1 is untestable without DNA. The CDR3 is 12 residues long. CDR1 is MDHEN and CDR2 is SYDVKM in the germline V gene. The CDR3 sequence: CASSGGGYGYTF.

The CDR3 here is CASSLDLVGGTEAFF. The chain is built from TRBV7-2 and TRBJ1-1; the TCRdb D gene call, TRBD1, has no DNA to confirm it. CDR1 is SGHTA, CDR2 FQGNSA, per germline. This CDR3 is 15 amino acids long.

The J gene is TRBJ2-7, the V gene TRBV20-1; lacking DNA, the TRBD2 call made by TCRdb goes unchecked. The CDR3 length is 12 residues. Germline lookup yields CDR1 DFQATT and CDR2 SNEGSKA (reference sequence). The CDR3 spells CSARDMGHEQYF.

The rearrangement joins TRBV9 to TRBJ2-7; the D call from TCRdb, TRBD1, cannot be confirmed without DNA. From germline, CDR1 is SGDLS and CDR2 YYNGEE. The CDR3 loop spans 14 amino acids. The CDR3 loop reads CASSFGATIYEQYF.

This chain connects TRBV9 to TRBJ2-6; TCRdb's D call of TRBD1 is untestable without DNA. CDR3 length: 16 residues. CDR1 is SGDLS and CDR2 is YYNGEE in the germline V gene. The CDR3 spells CASSVRHGLGANVLTF.

The chain combines TRBV7-6 with TRBJ2-7; TCRdb reports TRBD2, a call that lacks DNA to check it against. The CDR3 sequence is 17 residues long. Germline values: CDR1 SGHVS, CDR2 FNYEAQ. The CDR3 here is CASSFAPPVVRGYEQYF.

The chain employs TRBV4-1 and TRBJ2-3. This CDR3 is built from 15 residues. CDR1 MGHRA and CDR2 YSYEKL come from the germline V gene. The CDR3 region is CASSQEFRRTDTQYF.

The gene calls are TRBV28 and TRBJ1-2; the D call from TCRdb, TRBD1, cannot be confirmed without DNA. Germline loops: CDR1 MDHEN, CDR2 SYDVKM. There are 14 residues in the CDR3. Here the CDR3 reads CASSLWERGYGYTF.

The chain links TRBV7-3 to TRBJ2-3; the TRBD1 assignment by TCRdb is unverifiable without DNA. Germline CDR1 is SGHTA and CDR2 is FQGTGA. This CDR3 is 16 amino acids long. This CDR3 reads CASSLGQLGYTDTQYF.